Ten or more counts support the clone carrying this T cell receptor beta chain. As originally analysed: A distant-metastasis classifier for papillary thyroid cancer was built using CDR3 differences across clinicopathological groups. TCRdb re-processed the PCR reads through MiXCR. The V and J calls were determined by TCRdb, not by the authors. The data show around 19,000 clones, with 20% to 25% seen just once and 5.5% to 8% held by the top ten. The source of the sample is a study of metastatic and nonmetastatic thyroid tumors. The CDR3 runs 15 residues. Per germline, CDR1 MNHNS and CDR2 SASEGT. V was shortened by 6 bases and J by 1 base, with 16 bases between the two germline ends. Every patient was untreated before thyroid surgery.

The chain has TRBV6-1 and TRBJ2-7; no definite D call. The receptor's source is a female donor with papillary thyroid cancer or a benign thyroid nodule (not recorded which). Some clones in this sample may be carry-over from other donors' samples. Sequencing was carried out using tumor tissue. This CDR3 is CASRGRALPSYEQYF. CDR3 bases: TGTGCCAGCAGGGGCCGGGCCTTACCATCCTACGAGCAGTACTTC.